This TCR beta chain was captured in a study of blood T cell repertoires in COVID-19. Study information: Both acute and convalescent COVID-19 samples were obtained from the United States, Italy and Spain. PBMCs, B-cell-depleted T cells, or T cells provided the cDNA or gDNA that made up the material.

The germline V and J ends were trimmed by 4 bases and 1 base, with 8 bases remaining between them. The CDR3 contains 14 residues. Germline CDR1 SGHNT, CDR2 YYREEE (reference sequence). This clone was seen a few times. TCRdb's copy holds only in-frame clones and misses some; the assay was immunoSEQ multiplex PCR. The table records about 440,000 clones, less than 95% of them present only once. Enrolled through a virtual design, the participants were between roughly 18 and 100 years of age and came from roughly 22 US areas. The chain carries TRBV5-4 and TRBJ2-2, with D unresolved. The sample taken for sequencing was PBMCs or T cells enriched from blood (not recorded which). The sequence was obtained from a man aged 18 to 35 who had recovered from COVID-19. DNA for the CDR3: TGTGCCAGCAGCACCTACAGGAACACCGGGGAGCTGTTTTTT. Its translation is CASSTYRNTGELFF.